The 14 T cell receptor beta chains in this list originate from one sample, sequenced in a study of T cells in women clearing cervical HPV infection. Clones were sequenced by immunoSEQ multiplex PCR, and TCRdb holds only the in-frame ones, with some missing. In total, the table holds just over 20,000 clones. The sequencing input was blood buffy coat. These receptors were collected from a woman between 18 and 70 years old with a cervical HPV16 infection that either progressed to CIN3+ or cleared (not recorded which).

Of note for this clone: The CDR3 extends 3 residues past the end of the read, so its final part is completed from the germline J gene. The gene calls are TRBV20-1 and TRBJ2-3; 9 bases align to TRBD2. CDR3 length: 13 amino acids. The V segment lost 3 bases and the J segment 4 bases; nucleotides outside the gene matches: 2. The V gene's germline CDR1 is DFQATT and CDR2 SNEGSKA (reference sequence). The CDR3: CSARTSGPDTQYF. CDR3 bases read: TGCAGTGCTAGGACTAGCGGCCCAGATACG.

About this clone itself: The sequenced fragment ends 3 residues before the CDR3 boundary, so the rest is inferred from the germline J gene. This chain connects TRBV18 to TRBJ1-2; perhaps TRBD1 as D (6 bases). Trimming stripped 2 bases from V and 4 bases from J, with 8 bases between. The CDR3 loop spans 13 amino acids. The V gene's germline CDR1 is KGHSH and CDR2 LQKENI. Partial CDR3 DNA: TGTGCCAGCTCACCAGACAGGACCTATGGC. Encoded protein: CASSPDRTYG. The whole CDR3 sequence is CASSPDRTYGYTF.

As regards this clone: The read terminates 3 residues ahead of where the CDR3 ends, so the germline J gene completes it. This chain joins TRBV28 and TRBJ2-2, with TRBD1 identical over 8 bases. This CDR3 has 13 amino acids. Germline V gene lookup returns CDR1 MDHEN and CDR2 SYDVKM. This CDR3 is CASQDRENEKLFF. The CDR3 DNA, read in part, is TGTGCCAGCCAGGACAGGGAAAATGAAAAG.

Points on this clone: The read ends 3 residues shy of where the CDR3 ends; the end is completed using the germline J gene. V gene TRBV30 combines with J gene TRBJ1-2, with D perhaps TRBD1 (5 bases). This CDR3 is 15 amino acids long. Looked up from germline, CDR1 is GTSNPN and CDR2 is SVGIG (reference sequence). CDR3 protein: CAWSPGLASTDTYTF. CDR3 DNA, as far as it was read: TGTGCCTGGAGTCCGGGACTAGCGAGCACAGATACC.

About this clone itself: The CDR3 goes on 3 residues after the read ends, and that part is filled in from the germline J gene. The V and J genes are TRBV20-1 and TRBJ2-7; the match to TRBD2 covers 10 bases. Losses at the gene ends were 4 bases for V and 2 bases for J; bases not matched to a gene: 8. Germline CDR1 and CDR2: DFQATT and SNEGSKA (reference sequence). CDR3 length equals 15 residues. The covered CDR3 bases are TGCAGTGCTACCGCGAGCGGGGGGGGTCCCTACGAG. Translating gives CSATASGGGPYE. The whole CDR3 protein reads CSATASGGGPYEQYF.

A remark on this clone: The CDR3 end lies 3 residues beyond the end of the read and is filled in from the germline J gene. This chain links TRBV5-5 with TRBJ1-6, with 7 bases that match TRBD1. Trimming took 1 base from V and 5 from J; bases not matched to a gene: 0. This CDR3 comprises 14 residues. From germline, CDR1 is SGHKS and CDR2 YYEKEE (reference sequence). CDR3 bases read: TGTGCCAGCAGCTTGACAGGGGATAATTCACCC. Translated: CASSLTGDNSP. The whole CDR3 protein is CASSLTGDNSPLHF. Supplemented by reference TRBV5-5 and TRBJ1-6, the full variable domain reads DAGVTQSPTHLIKTRGQQVTLRCSPISGHKSVSWYQQVLGQGPQFIFQYYEKEERGRGNFPDRFSARQFPNYSSELNVNALLLGDSALYLCASSLTGDNSPLHFGNGTRLTVT.

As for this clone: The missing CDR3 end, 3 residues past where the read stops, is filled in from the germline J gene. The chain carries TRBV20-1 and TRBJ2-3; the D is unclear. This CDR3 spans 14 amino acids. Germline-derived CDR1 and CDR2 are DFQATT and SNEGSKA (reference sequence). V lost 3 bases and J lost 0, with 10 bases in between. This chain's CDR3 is CSASTWPSTDTQYF. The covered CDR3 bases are TGCAGTGCTAGTACGTGGCCTAGCACAGATACG.

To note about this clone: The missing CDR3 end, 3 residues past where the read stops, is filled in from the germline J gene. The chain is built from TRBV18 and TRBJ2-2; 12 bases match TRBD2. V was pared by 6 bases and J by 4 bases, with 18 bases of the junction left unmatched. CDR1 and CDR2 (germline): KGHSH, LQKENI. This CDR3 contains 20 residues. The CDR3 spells CASSSVWGTSGLSSTGELFF. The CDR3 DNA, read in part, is TGTGCCAGCTCCTCGGTATGGGGGACTAGCGGGCTGTCGTCCACCGGGGAG.

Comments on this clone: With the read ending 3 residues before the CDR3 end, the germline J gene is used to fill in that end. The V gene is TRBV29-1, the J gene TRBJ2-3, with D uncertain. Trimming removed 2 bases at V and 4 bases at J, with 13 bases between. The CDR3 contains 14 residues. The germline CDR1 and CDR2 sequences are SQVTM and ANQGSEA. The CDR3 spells CSVERGPAADTQYF. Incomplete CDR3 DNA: TGCAGCGTTGAAAGAGGCCCCGCGGCAGATACG.

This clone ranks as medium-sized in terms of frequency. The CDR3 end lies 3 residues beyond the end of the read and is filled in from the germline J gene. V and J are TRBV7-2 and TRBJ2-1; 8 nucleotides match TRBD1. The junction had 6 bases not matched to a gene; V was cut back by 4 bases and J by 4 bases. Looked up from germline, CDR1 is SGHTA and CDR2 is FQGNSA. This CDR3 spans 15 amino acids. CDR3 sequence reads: CASSSTGQEYNEQFF. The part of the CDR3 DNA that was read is TGTGCCAGCAGCTCGACGGGACAGGAATACAATGAG.

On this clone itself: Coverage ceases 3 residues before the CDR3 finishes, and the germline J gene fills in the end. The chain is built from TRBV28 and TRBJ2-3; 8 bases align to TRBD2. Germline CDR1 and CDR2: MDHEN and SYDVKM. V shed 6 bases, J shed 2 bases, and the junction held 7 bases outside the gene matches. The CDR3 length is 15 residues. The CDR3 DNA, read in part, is TGTGCCAGCAGGGCCCGGGGGGGAAACACAGATACG. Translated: CASRARGGNTDT. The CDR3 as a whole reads CASRARGGNTDTQYF.

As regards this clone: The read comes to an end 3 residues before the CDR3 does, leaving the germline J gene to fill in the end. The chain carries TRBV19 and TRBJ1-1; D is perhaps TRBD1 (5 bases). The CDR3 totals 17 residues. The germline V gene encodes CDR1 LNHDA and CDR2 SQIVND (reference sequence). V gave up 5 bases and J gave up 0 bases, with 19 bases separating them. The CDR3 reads CASSSAGRISMNTEAFF. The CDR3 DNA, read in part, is TGTGCCAGTAGTTCGGCAGGGAGGATAAGCATGAACACTGAA. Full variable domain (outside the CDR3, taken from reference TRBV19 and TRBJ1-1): DGGITQSPKYLFRKEGQNVTLSCEQNLNHDAMYWYRQDPGQGLRLIYYSQIVNDFQKGDIAEGYSVSREKKESFPLTVTSAQKNPTAFYLCASSSAGRISMNTEAFFGQGTRLTVV.

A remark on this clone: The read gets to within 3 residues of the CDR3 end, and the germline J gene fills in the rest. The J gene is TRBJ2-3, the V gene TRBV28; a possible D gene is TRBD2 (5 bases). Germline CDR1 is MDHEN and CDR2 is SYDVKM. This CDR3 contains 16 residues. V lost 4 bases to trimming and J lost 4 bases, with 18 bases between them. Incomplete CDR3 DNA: TGTGCCAGCAGTTATGGACTCGACATAAGGCCAGATACG. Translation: CASSYGLDIRPDT. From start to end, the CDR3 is CASSYGLDIRPDTQYF.

CDR3 bases read: TGTGCCTGGCTACATAATTCACCC. Protein: CAWLHNSP. The full-length CDR3 reads as CAWLHNSPLHF. The chain couples TRBV30 to TRBJ1-6; the D is unclear. The read terminates 3 residues before the CDR3 end, so the remaining end is supplied by the germline J gene. Germline CDR1 and CDR2: GTSNPN and SVGIG (reference sequence). V lost 5 bases, J lost 5 bases, and 4 bases lay in between. The CDR3 runs 11 residues.